The 31 T cell receptor beta chains in this list originate from one sample, sequenced in a study of T-cell reconstitution after alpha-beta-depleted transplantation in children (dated by TCRdb to the mid-2010s). This sample's treatment or condition label indicates: allogeneic hematopoietic cell transplantation with graft depleted of TCRalphabeta T cells and CD19 B cells. Preparation of the library involved PCR. The instrument given in TCRdb is Illumina HiSeq 2500. TCR library preparation used molecular barcoding, with unique molecular identifiers applied to normalize quantification of the TCRbeta repertoire. Starting from the raw public reads, TCRdb applied fastp trimming at Q25, assembled clones with MiXCR and retained in-frame beta chains. Merged by CDR3 protein, the rows form single entries marked with the most common genes and DNA. The sample table records hundreds of thousands of distinct CDR3 sequences; around 16% of these occur just once. The top ten hold roughly 40% of the sample.

The sample here was PBMCs, mostly from graft donor cells, taken 360 days after TCRalphabeta/CD19-depleted stem cell transplant. The receptors come from a male patient under 10 years old who had a stem cell transplant for acute lymphoblastic leukemia, so the T cells may come from the graft donor.

This sequence joins TRBV4-2 and TRBJ2-7; TRBD2 might be the D (7 bases). CDR1 is LGHNA, CDR2 YNFKEQ, per germline. Deletions cut 1 base from V and 3 bases from J, with 10 bases between. This CDR3 is 14 amino acids long. The CDR3 loop is CASSQARGGYEQYF. The CDR3 DNA is TGTGCCAGCAGCCAAGCAAGGGGGGGCTACGAGCAGTACTTC.

In this sample, this clonotype turned up a few times. The V gene is TRBV5-1, the J gene TRBJ2-7, with 12 bases fitting TRBD2. This CDR3 is built from 16 residues. V lost 4 bases to trimming and J lost 4 bases; unmatched junction nucleotides: 9. Looked up from germline, CDR1 is SGHRS and CDR2 is YFSETQ. The CDR3 loop is CASSPGTSGSAYEQYF. CDR3 nucleotide sequence: TGCGCCAGCAGCCCTGGGACTAGCGGGTCTGCGTACGAGCAGTACTTC.

The chain links TRBV20-1 to TRBJ2-1; D is undetermined. Germline CDR1 and CDR2: DFQATT and SNEGSKA (reference sequence). Trimming pared 6 bases from V and 8 bases from J, leaving 11 bases between. This CDR3 is built from 11 residues. Here the CDR3 reads CSAPQHYEQFF. CDR3 in DNA: TGCAGTGCCCCTCAGCACTATGAGCAGTTCTTC.

CDR3 region: CASSEYSGKFGEQYF. Written as DNA, the CDR3 is TGTGCCAGCAGTGAATATAGTGGCAAATTTGGGGAGCAGTACTTC. The rearrangement joins TRBV25-1 to TRBJ2-7; D is uncertain. In germline, CDR1 is MGHDK, CDR2 SYGVNS. CDR3 size: 15 residues. V shed 0 bases and J shed 7 bases, with 16 bases lying between them.

This clonotype was recorded a few times. The V call is TRBV29-1, the J call TRBJ2-3; 11 bases align to TRBD2. V gave up 7 bases and J gave up 4 bases; unmatched junction bases: 4. The germline V gene has CDR1 SQVTM and CDR2 ANQGSEA. CDR3 length: 13 residues. The CDR3 reads CSDSGRAADTQYF. CDR3 bases: TGCAGCGATAGCGGGAGGGCTGCAGATACGCAGTATTTT.

This clonotype has just a few counts. The chain uses TRBV4-1 and TRBJ2-1; D perhaps matches TRBD2 (5 bases). CDR3 length: 16 amino acids. Trimming shortened V by 0 bases and J by 6 bases, and 15 bases separated the two germline ends. CDR1 is MGHRA and CDR2 is YSYEKL in the germline V gene. The CDR3 nucleotides are TGCGCCAGCAGCCAAGAGGCCCTGTGGCTAGCCAATGAGCAGTTCTTC. As protein: CASSQEALWLANEQFF.

The chain recombines TRBV6-5 with TRBJ2-1; D is unclear. Germline V lookup: CDR1 MNHEY, CDR2 SVGAGI. Trimming took 2 bases from V and 0 from J, leaving 8 bases between them. The CDR3 contains 15 residues. In nucleotides, the CDR3 is TGTGCCAGCAGTTACGGGGATAGCTCCTACAATGAGCAGTTCTTC. Translation: CASSYGDSSYNEQFF.

V and J are TRBV3-1 and TRBJ1-1; D remains ambiguous. Germline V gene lookup returns CDR1 LGHDT and CDR2 YNNKEL (reference sequence). CDR3 length equals 15 residues. Trimming took 0 bases from V and 0 from J, leaving 8 bases between them. The CDR3 DNA reads as TGTGCCAGCAGCCAAGATCTGGGGATGAACACTGAAGCTTTCTTT. This gives the protein CASSQDLGMNTEAFF.

This clonotype showed up just a few times. The genes are TRBV12-3 or TRBV12-4 and TRBJ1-1, with D possibly being TRBD1 (5 bases). This CDR3 has 16 amino acids. The V gene lost 8 bases and the J gene lost 2 bases, with 21 bases spanning the gap. The CDR3 region is CASRLFRGRSNTEAFF. CDR3 DNA: TGTGCCAGCCGTCTATTTCGGGGCAGATCAAACACTGAAGCTTTCTTT.

This clonotype was recorded at least ten times. The chain joins TRBV12-3 or TRBV12-4 to TRBJ2-3; TRBD2 agrees at 9 bases. The ends lost 5 bases at V and 0 bases at J; junction bases unmatched: 0. This CDR3 is 14 amino acids long. Here the CDR3 DNA reads TGTGCCAGCAGTACTAGCGGGAGCACAGATACGCAGTATTTT. This gives the protein CASSTSGSTDTQYF.

As for this clonotype: A read error may account for a junction end that differs from germline. This chain uses TRBV7-7 with TRBJ2-5; TRBD1 agrees at 7 bases. Germline CDR1 is SSHAT and CDR2 is FNYEAQ (reference sequence). The CDR3 contains 17 residues. CDR3 sequence reads: CASSQNTTYRGGETQYF. The CDR3 nucleotides are TGTGCTAGCAGCCAAAATACCACTTACAGGGGTGGAGAGACCCAGTACTTC. The complete variable domain, with remaining parts taken from reference TRBV7-7 and TRBJ2-5, reads GAGVSQSPRYKVTKRGQDVTLRCDPISSHATLYWYQQALGQGPEFLTYFNYEAQPDKSGLPSDRFSAERPEGSISTLTIQRTEQRDSAMYRCASSQNTTYRGGETQYFGPGTRLLVL.

The V and J genes are TRBV12-3 or TRBV12-4 and TRBJ2-7; a weak D match, TRBD1 (6 bases). The V end lost 5 bases, the J end lost 3 bases, and 14 bases lay between the germline ends. The CDR3 covers 14 residues. The CDR3 DNA is TGTGCCAGCAGTACAACCGGGACACTCTACGAGCAGTACTTC. Translation: CASSTTGTLYEQYF.

In its sample, this clonotype was seen many times. The chain is built from TRBV5-1 and TRBJ1-1; D not certain. From germline, CDR1 is SGHRS and CDR2 YFSETQ. This CDR3 is 15 amino acids long. V was cut by 0 bases and J by 0 bases, with 9 bases left in between. The CDR3 region is CASSLAGTLNTEAFF. CDR3 coding DNA: TGCGCCAGCAGCTTGGCCGGCACGTTGAACACTGAAGCTTTCTTT.

This clonotype came up many times. The chain combines TRBV29-1 with TRBJ2-1; maybe TRBD1 (5 bases). CDR3 length equals 14 residues. Trimming removed 1 base at V and 2 bases at J, with 9 bases between. CDR1 is SQVTM and CDR2 is ANQGSEA in the germline V gene. This CDR3 reads CSVEGAGPYNEQFF. The CDR3 coding sequence is TGCAGCGTTGAAGGGGCAGGGCCCTACAATGAGCAGTTCTTC.

This clonotype has a handful of counts. CDR3 DNA sequence: TGTGCCAGCGACCAAAAACTAGCGGGAGGACCTAGGAGACTAAACACCGGGGAGCTGTTTTTT. This sequence encodes CASDQKLAGGPRRLNTGELFF. The V and J genes are TRBV6-4 and TRBJ2-2; the match to TRBD2 covers 12 bases. CDR3 length: 21 residues. The germline V gene encodes CDR1 MRHNA and CDR2 SNTAGT. V dropped 8 bases and J dropped 2; count of bases not matched to a gene: 21.

This clonotype has more than one count but fewer than ten. The V gene is TRBV5-1, the J gene TRBJ2-7; D call uncertain. Trimming cost V 4 bases and J 7 bases, with 9 bases left between them. Germline V gene sequence: CDR1 SGHRS, CDR2 YFSETQ. This CDR3 spans 11 amino acids. This CDR3 is CASSNLGEQYF. CDR3 DNA sequence: TGCGCCAGCAGCAACCTAGGAGAGCAGTACTTC.

The CDR3 sequence: CSVELGHLYEQYF. Written as DNA, the CDR3 is TGCAGCGTTGAACTGGGACACCTCTACGAGCAGTACTTC. This chain connects TRBV29-1 to TRBJ2-7, with D possibly TRBD1 on 6 matching bases. Germline loops: CDR1 SQVTM, CDR2 ANQGSEA. The CDR3 extends over 13 amino acids. Trimming removed 2 bases at V and 3 bases at J, with 11 bases between.

This clonotype came up many times. The chain combines TRBV12-3 or TRBV12-4 with TRBJ2-1, with D possibly being TRBD1 or TRBD2 (6 bases each). Trimming took off 2 bases at V and 14 bases at J, with 16 bases between the two ends. CDR3 length: 13 residues. CDR3 sequence (DNA): TGTGCCAGCAGTTTATCGGGGGCGCGGGTCGAGTTCTTC. This codes for CASSLSGARVEFF.

V gene TRBV29-1 combines with J gene TRBJ2-3, with 10 bases identical to TRBD2. CDR3 length: 16 amino acids. Trimming took 5 bases from V and 3 from J; bases not matched to a gene: 11. Per the germline V gene, CDR1 is SQVTM and CDR2 is ANQGSEA. CDR3 bases: TGCAGCGTTACCGGACCCAGCGGGAGGGTGACAGATACGCAGTATTTT. This translates into CSVTGPSGRVTDTQYF.

V usage is TRBV20-1 and J usage is TRBJ1-4; D gene uncertain. The CDR3 runs to 11 residues. The ends were cut back, 6 bases at V and 8 bases at J, with 10 bases in the middle. Germline CDR1 DFQATT, CDR2 SNEGSKA (reference sequence). The CDR3 DNA reads TGCAGTGCCCCTAGGCGGGAAAAACTGTTTTTT. Translated, it gives CSAPRREKLFF.

V gene TRBV20-1 combines with J gene TRBJ2-7; tentative D call: TRBD1 (6 bases). Looked up from germline, CDR1 is DFQATT and CDR2 is SNEGSKA (reference sequence). The CDR3 extends over 11 amino acids. V was cut by 3 bases and J by 7 bases, with 10 bases left in between. The chain's CDR3 is CSASQGREQYF. The CDR3 bases are TGCAGTGCTAGTCAGGGGCGAGAGCAGTACTTC.

This chain joins TRBV5-6 and TRBJ2-7; D might be TRBD2 (5 bases). Per germline, CDR1 SGHDT and CDR2 YYEEEE. V was clipped by 2 bases and J by 2 bases, with 11 bases between them. The CDR3 is made up of 14 amino acids. The CDR3 DNA reads as TGTGCCAGCAGCTTCCGAGAGGGCACCTACGAGCAGTACTTC. As protein: CASSFREGTYEQYF.

This clonotype appeared many times. The V call is TRBV7-2, the J call TRBJ2-1; 7 bases line up with TRBD2. In germline, CDR1 is SGHTA, CDR2 FQGNSA. CDR3 length: 16 amino acids. After removal of 6 bases from V and 0 bases from J, the junction contained 8 bases not matched to a gene. The CDR3 DNA follows: TGTGCCAGCAGAAGTAGCGGGTCAAGCTCCTACAATGAGCAGTTCTTC. This gives the protein CASRSSGSSSYNEQFF. Full variable domain (remainder filled in from reference TRBV7-2 and TRBJ2-1): GAGVSQSPSNKVTEKGKDVELRCDPISGHTALYWYRQSLGQGLEFLIYFQGNSAPDKSGLPSDRFSAERTGGSVSTLTIQRTQQEDSAVYLCASRSSGSSSYNEQFFGPGTRLTVL.

This clonotype was detected ten times or more. The CDR3 nucleotides are TGCAGCGGTAGCGGGAGCACAGCCACGCAGTATTTT. This translates into CSGSGSTATQYF. The chain uses TRBV29-1 and TRBJ2-3; TRBD2 aligns across 9 bases. The CDR3 runs 12 residues. Germline values: CDR1 SQVTM, CDR2 ANQGSEA. V lost 7 bases and J lost 9; bases outside the gene matches: 8.

This clonotype was picked up many times. The chain employs TRBV5-5 and TRBJ2-1, with D perhaps assigned TRBD1 or TRBD2 (5 bases each). V was pared by 0 bases and J by 3 bases, with 13 bases between. CDR3 length: 16 residues. Germline V gives CDR1 SGHKS, CDR2 YYEKEE (reference sequence). Here the CDR3 DNA reads TGTGCCAGCAGCTTGGGTCCGGGGACGGACTACAATGAGCAGTTCTTC. Its protein is CASSLGPGTDYNEQFF. Filled out from reference TRBV5-5 and TRBJ2-1, the complete variable domain reads DAGVTQSPTHLIKTRGQQVTLRCSPISGHKSVSWYQQVLGQGPQFIFQYYEKEERGRGNFPDRFSARQFPNYSSELNVNALLLGDSALYLCASSLGPGTDYNEQFFGPGTRLTVL.

The chain couples TRBV4-2 to TRBJ2-7, with D unresolved. CDR3 size: 14 residues. Trimming left V 0 bases short and J 3 bases short, with 9 bases between. Germline V gene data show CDR1 as LGHNA and CDR2 as YNFKEQ. CDR3 nucleotides: TGTGCCAGCAGCCAAGAGCGGACCTTCTACGAGCAGTACTTC. It translates to CASSQERTFYEQYF.

The chain employs TRBV2 and TRBJ2-7, with 9 bases identical to TRBD1. This CDR3 is built from 15 residues. V lost 7 bases to trimming and J lost 3 bases; unmatched junction nucleotides: 10. From germline, CDR1 is SNHLY and CDR2 FYNNEI. Written as DNA, the CDR3 is TGTGCCAGCACAGGGGATGACAGGGGGAACTACGAGCAGTACTTC. This translates into CASTGDDRGNYEQYF.

In its sample, this clonotype is medium-sized (0.01 to 0.1%). The chain employs TRBV27 and TRBJ2-1; the match to TRBD2 covers 8 bases. This CDR3 is built from 15 residues. With 3 bases clipped from V and 4 bases from J, the junction kept 5 bases outside the gene matches. Germline CDR1 MNHEY, CDR2 SMNVEV (reference sequence). CDR3 sequence reads: CASSFWTGGYNEQFF. In nucleotides, the CDR3 is TGTGCCAGCAGTTTTTGGACGGGAGGGTACAATGAGCAGTTCTTC.

This clonotype was seen a few times. V is TRBV28 and J is TRBJ2-1; 7 bases fit TRBD2. In germline, CDR1 is MDHEN, CDR2 SYDVKM. The trim removed 6 bases at V and 4 bases at J, leaving 0 bases unmatched. The CDR3 runs to 12 residues. This CDR3 reads CASRGGYNEQFF. The CDR3 bases are TGTGCCAGCAGGGGGGGGTACAATGAGCAGTTCTTC.

The CDR3 DNA sequence: TGTGCCAGCAGCTCGACAACCCGGGCTAGCGGGAGTATAGGTGAGCAGTTCTTC. Translating it yields CASSSTTRASGSIGEQFF. V is TRBV7-9 and J is TRBJ2-1, with 10 bases fitting TRBD2. This CDR3 is built from 18 residues. Germline CDR1 SEHNR, CDR2 FQNEAQ (reference sequence). J was trimmed by 9 bases and V by 4 bases; bases with no gene match: 18. Complete variable domain (other parts from reference TRBV7-9 and TRBJ2-1): DTGVSQNPRHKITKRGQNVTFRCDPISEHNRLYWYRQTLGQGPEFLTYFQNEAQLEKSRLLSDRFSAERPKGSFSTLEIQRTEQGDSAMYLCASSSTTRASGSIGEQFFGPGTRLTVL.

This clonotype was seen only a few times. V gene TRBV10-3 combines with J gene TRBJ2-1; D might be TRBD1 or TRBD2, each matching 5 bases. In germline, CDR1 is ENHRY, CDR2 SYGVKD. The CDR3 consists of 13 residues. V dropped 5 bases and J dropped 8 bases, with 13 bases sitting between them. The CDR3 DNA reads TGTGCCATCAGTAAAATGGGGGATTATGAGCAGTTCTTC. It specifies CAISKMGDYEQFF.